The 9 T cell receptor beta chains in this list originate from one sample, sequenced in a study of CXCR3-negative and CXCR3-positive naive CD8 T cells. General study results and limits: For CXCR3-positive naive cells, TRB CDR3s were more hydrophobic than those of CXCR3-negative naive cells.

The TRB cDNA libraries were prepared by 5' RACE with UMI labels. For each CDR3 protein, TCRdb gives one entry from its re-call of the 5' RACE reads, without DNA. The listing records 55,000 to 65,000 distinct CDR3 sequences. These receptors have no identified antigens. The sample taken for sequencing was naive CXCR3+ CD8+ T cells from blood. Subset denoted: CD45RO-CCR7+CD27+CD95- naive CD8+ T cells expressing CXCR3 (TNR3+). These receptors came from a human donor in good health. Some clones in this sample may be carry-over from other donors' samples.

The chain is built from TRBV20-1 and TRBJ2-3; the TCRdb D gene call, TRBD1, has no DNA to confirm it. The CDR3 has 11 residues. Germline CDR1 and CDR2: DFQATT and SNEGSKA (reference sequence). The chain's CDR3 is CSAGGEDTQYF.

The rearrangement links TRBV7-2 to TRBJ2-5; the D call from TCRdb, TRBD2, cannot be confirmed without DNA. This CDR3 is 16 amino acids long. Germline assignment: CDR1 SGHTA and CDR2 FQGNSA. The CDR3 is CASSTGTSVPQETQYF.

The chain recombines TRBV6-2 or TRBV6-3 with TRBJ2-7; TCRdb picks TRBD1, but there is no DNA to check that call. The CDR3 runs 11 residues. Germline CDR1 MNHEY, CDR2 SVGEGT. CDR3 region: CASRTAYEQYF.

V is TRBV4-3 and J is TRBJ2-1. Germline CDR1 and CDR2: LGHNA and YSLEER. CDR3 length: 13 amino acids. The CDR3 loop is CASSQDRVGEQFF.

The CDR3 loop reads CATSDLPNTGELFF. The chain carries TRBV24-1 and TRBJ2-2. The germline gives CDR1 KGHDR, CDR2 SFDVKD. This CDR3 contains 14 residues.

J is TRBJ1-4 and V is TRBV12-3 or TRBV12-4; there is no DNA to check the TCRdb D call of TRBD1. The CDR3 is 15 amino acids. The chain's CDR3 is CASSLSGTEDEKLFF.

The rearrangement joins TRBV29-1 to TRBJ2-7; TCRdb's assignment of TRBD1 cannot be checked, as there is no DNA. CDR1 is SQVTM, CDR2 ANQGSEA, per germline. The CDR3 is made up of 14 amino acids. The CDR3 sequence is CSVEGAGFPHEQYF.

J is TRBJ1-5 and V is TRBV28. Germline assignment: CDR1 MDHEN and CDR2 SYDVKM. The CDR3 is made up of 16 amino acids. This chain's CDR3 is CASAGRTQAGNQPQHF.

This rearrangement joins TRBV7-6 to TRBJ1-5; the TCRdb D gene call, TRBD1, has no DNA to confirm it. This CDR3 region has 14 residues. Germline lookup yields CDR1 SGHVS and CDR2 FNYEAQ. The CDR3 here is CASSPRGYNQPQHF.